The sequence of this T cell receptor beta chain was determined in a study of shared clonotypes between healthy human individuals. This CDR3 is 16 amino acids long. CDR1 and CDR2 (germline): SGHDT, YYEEEE. Between the trimmed V and J ends, which lost 2 bases and 5 bases, there was a span of 19 bases. The table came from immunoSEQ multiplex PCR; TCRdb's copy has only in-frame clones and leaves some out. The table has 740,000 or so clones, 73% seen once. This clone occurred many times. The rearrangement uses TRBV5-6 and TRBJ1-1; D gene uncertain. This receptor was identified in a woman between 25 and 40 years old in good health. The material sequenced was memory CD4+ T cells sorted from blood. Subset specified: CD45RA-negative fraction. For the CDR3, the DNA is TGTGCCAGCAGCTTCGTCGCAGGCCAACCGGGGACTGAAGCTTTCTTT. As protein: CASSFVAGQPGTEAFF.